This T cell receptor beta chain was identified during a study of monozygotic twins with inflammatory bowel disease. Following a re-call of the 5' RACE reads, TCRdb has one entry per CDR3 protein and lacks DNA. This table holds 400,000 or so distinct CDR3 sequences. The CDR3 has 15 amino acids. Germline loops: CDR1 SGHNT, CDR2 YYREEE (reference sequence). The chain carries TRBV5-4 and TRBJ2-1; TCRdb's assignment of TRBD2 cannot be checked, as there is no DNA. Material: blood. This clonotype was sampled from a human donor with ulcerative colitis or Crohn's disease, or a healthy co-twin of an affected twin (not recorded which). CDR3: CASSSAGDGYNEQFF.